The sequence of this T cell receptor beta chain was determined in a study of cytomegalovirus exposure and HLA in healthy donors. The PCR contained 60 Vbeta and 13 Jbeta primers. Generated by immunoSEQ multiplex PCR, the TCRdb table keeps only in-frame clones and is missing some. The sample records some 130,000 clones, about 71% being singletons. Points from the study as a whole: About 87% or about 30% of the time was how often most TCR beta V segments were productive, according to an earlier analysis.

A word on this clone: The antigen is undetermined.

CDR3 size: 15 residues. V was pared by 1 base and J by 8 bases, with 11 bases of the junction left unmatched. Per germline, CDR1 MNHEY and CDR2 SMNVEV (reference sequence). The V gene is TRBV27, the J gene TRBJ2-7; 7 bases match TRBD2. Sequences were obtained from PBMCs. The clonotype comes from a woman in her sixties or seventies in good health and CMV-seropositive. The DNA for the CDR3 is TGTGCCAGCAGTTTATTGGACGGGGGGAGCCAAAAGCAGTACTTC. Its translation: CASSLLDGGSQKQYF.